The next 26 T cell receptor beta chains were all read from a single sample in a study of control samples from healthy donors and cancer patients. TCRdb's table, derived via immunoSEQ multiplex PCR, lists solely in-frame clones and lacks some. The sample carries approximately 100,000 clones, 80% to 90% recorded once. Sequencing used blood. Every receptor here comes from a woman between 50 and 59 years old in good health.

The V gene is TRBV24-1, the J gene TRBJ2-7, with 8 bases that match TRBD2. Trimming removed 4 bases from V and 10 bases from J; junction bases left unmatched: 5. CDR1 and CDR2 (germline): KGHDR, SFDVKD. CDR3 length equals 12 residues. CDR3 sequence: CATSDPAGVQYV. The CDR3 nucleotides read TGTGCCACCAGTGACCCAGCGGGGGTACAGTACGTC.

The chain combines TRBV19 with TRBJ1-1, with TRBD1 matching 7 bases. The CDR3 is made up of 14 amino acids. The V and J ends lost 7 bases and 3 bases, in that order; junction bases with no gene match: 8. CDR1 and CDR2 from the germline V gene are LNHDA and SQIVND (reference sequence). The CDR3 loop is CASNLGQSHTEAFF. Written as DNA, the CDR3 is TGTGCCAGTAACTTGGGACAGTCTCACACTGAAGCTTTCTTT.

The rearrangement joins TRBV20-1 to TRBJ1-1; 8 positions match TRBD1. CDR3 size: 11 residues. Germline trimming cut 3 bases from V and 11 bases from J; bases unmatched to any gene: 5. Germline CDR1 is DFQATT and CDR2 is SNEGSKA (reference sequence). Written as DNA, the CDR3 is TGCAGTGCTAGGACAGGGGTTGTCGCTTTCTTT. Protein sequence: CSARTGVVAFF.

The chain recombines TRBV30 with TRBJ1-6; possibly TRBD1 for D (5 bases). CDR1 GTSNPN and CDR2 SVGIG come from the germline V gene (reference sequence). Trimming stripped 8 bases from V and 7 bases from J, with 12 bases between. The CDR3 length is 12 residues. DNA of the CDR3: TGTGCCGTGGGACCGACGAATTCACCCCTCCACTTT. Translated: CAVGPTNSPLHF.

This sequence joins TRBV7-8 and TRBJ2-1; no reliable D call. In germline, CDR1 is SGHVS, CDR2 FQNEAQ. V dropped 5 bases and J dropped 8 bases, with 13 bases sitting between them. This CDR3 comprises 13 residues. CDR3 bases: TGTGCCAGCAGCCCCTCCTTAGCAGATGAGCAGTTCTTC. It translates to CASSPSLADEQFF.

The chain links TRBV7-9 to TRBJ2-2; no definite D call. The CDR3 length is 13 residues. Germline V gene data show CDR1 as SEHNR and CDR2 as FQNEAQ (reference sequence). Trimming stripped 7 bases from V and 5 bases from J, with 11 bases between. In DNA form, the CDR3 reads TGTGCCAGCACGCAAACCGGGACCGGGGAGCTGTTTTTT. This translates into CASTQTGTGELFF.

This clone showed up just once. The CDR3 sequence is CASGQMYEQYV. The DNA of the CDR3 is TGTGCCAGCGGACAGATGTACGAGCAGTACGTC. This chain links TRBV28 with TRBJ2-7; possibly TRBD1 for D (6 bases). The V and J ends lost 8 bases and 4 bases respectively, with 9 bases between them. This CDR3 has 11 residues. Germline CDR1 MDHEN, CDR2 SYDVKM.

The rearrangement uses TRBV6-1 and TRBJ2-5; 8 nucleotides agree with TRBD1. The CDR3 contains 19 residues. CDR1 and CDR2 (germline): MNHNS, SASEGT. With 2 bases clipped from V and 0 bases from J, the junction kept 14 bases outside the gene matches. As DNA, the CDR3 is TGTGCCAGCAGTGAATGGGCGGCAGGGGGCGCGGGAAACCAAGAGACCCAGTACTTC. As protein: CASSEWAAGGAGNQETQYF.

V usage is TRBV7-2 and J usage is TRBJ1-3; 9 nucleotides match TRBD1. Germline V gene lookup returns CDR1 SGHTA and CDR2 FQGNSA. Unmatched junction bases numbered 9, after V lost 4 bases and J lost 8 bases. The CDR3 contains 15 residues. The CDR3 loop reads CASSSRDRVLDTIYF. The CDR3 bases are TGTGCCAGCAGCTCCCGGGACAGGGTTTTAGACACCATATATTTT. The whole variable domain, filled in from reference TRBV7-2 and TRBJ1-3, reads GAGVSQSPSNKVTEKGKDVELRCDPISGHTALYWYRQSLGQGLEFLIYFQGNSAPDKSGLPSDRFSAERTGGSVSTLTIQRTQQEDSAVYLCASSSRDRVLDTIYFGEGSWLTVV.

The chain recombines TRBV5-5 with TRBJ2-5, with 10 bases matching TRBD2. Losses at the gene ends were 6 bases for V and 5 bases for J; bases not matched to a gene: 13. The CDR3 has 16 amino acids. CDR1 and CDR2 from the germline V gene are SGHKS and YYEKEE (reference sequence). Written as DNA, the CDR3 is TGTGCCAGCACCTACGAGCCGGGAGCGGGGGGGGAGACCCAGTACTTC. This sequence encodes CASTYEPGAGGETQYF.

This rearrangement joins TRBV6-5 to TRBJ1-1; TRBD1 is a possible D gene (5 bases). This CDR3 is 13 amino acids long. V lost 7 bases and J 5 bases, leaving 14 bases between the germline ends. Germline lookup yields CDR1 MNHEY and CDR2 SVGAGI. CDR3 sequence: CASILGTATEAFF. The CDR3, as DNA: TGTGCCAGCATTTTAGGGACGGCTACTGAAGCTTTCTTT.

The chain is built from TRBV13 and TRBJ2-7, with a possible D match to TRBD2 (5 bases). The V gene's germline CDR1 is PRHDT and CDR2 FYEKMQ (reference sequence). The V end lost 4 bases, the J end lost 0 bases, and 19 bases lay between the germline ends. The CDR3 runs to 17 residues. CDR3 sequence (DNA): TGTGCCAGCAGCTCGGGCTTTTTAAGCGGCAGCTCCTACGAGCAGTACGTC. It codes for CASSSGFLSGSSYEQYV.

The V call is TRBV4-3, the J call TRBJ2-1, with TRBD1 matching over 12 bases. The V gene end was trimmed by 4 bases and the J gene end by 1 base; junction bases not matched to a gene: 5. The germline gives CDR1 LGHNA, CDR2 YSLEER. The CDR3 totals 17 residues. The CDR3, as DNA: TGCGCCAGCAGCCGGGGACAGGGGGCAAGATCCTACAATGAGCAGTTCTTC. Translation: CASSRGQGARSYNEQFF.

This chain links TRBV27 with TRBJ2-3, with 10 bases lining up with TRBD1. Per germline, CDR1 MNHEY and CDR2 SMNVEV (reference sequence). V gave up 1 base and J gave up 3 bases; unmatched junction bases: 7. The CDR3 contains 17 residues. The CDR3 sequence: CASSLWMTGGATDTQYF. The CDR3 bases are TGTGCCAGCAGTTTATGGATGACAGGGGGCGCGACAGATACGCAGTATTTT.

The V and J genes are TRBV11-1 and TRBJ1-4; D is uncertain. This CDR3 is built from 13 residues. V lost 5 bases and J lost 8, with 12 bases in between. CDR1 SGHAT and CDR2 FQDESV come from the germline V gene (reference sequence). Here the CDR3 DNA reads TGTGCCAGCAGCCCGGCCCGAAGGGAAAAACTGTTTTTT. It yields the protein CASSPARREKLFF.

V usage is TRBV10-1 and J usage is TRBJ2-7; 9 positions match TRBD1. The CDR3 contains 13 residues. V was pared by 11 bases and J by 6 bases, with 11 bases of the junction left unmatched. Germline CDR1 is WNHNN and CDR2 is SYGVQD (reference sequence). The CDR3 DNA sequence: TGCGCCTTCCAGACAGGGGGAATAAGCGAGCAGTACGTC. The encoded protein is CAFQTGGISEQYV.

The V gene is TRBV19, the J gene TRBJ1-5, with D maybe TRBD1 (5 bases). Germline-derived CDR1 and CDR2 are LNHDA and SQIVND (reference sequence). Deletions cut 1 base from V and 4 bases from J, with 17 bases between. CDR3 length equals 17 residues. CDR3 region: CASSIAAGNRRNQPQHF. In DNA, the CDR3 is TGTGCCAGTAGTATAGCGGCTGGGAACAGGCGGAATCAGCCCCAGCATTTT.

The V and J genes are TRBV19 and TRBJ1-1; D unclear. V lost 3 bases to trimming and J lost 0 bases, with 20 bases between them. Germline V lookup: CDR1 LNHDA, CDR2 SQIVND (reference sequence). CDR3 length equals 18 residues. The DNA for the CDR3 is TGTGCCAGTAGTATGGGAGGTATCTGGGCAGAAATGAACACTGAAGCTTTCTTT. Its translation is CASSMGGIWAEMNTEAFF.

This chain links TRBV6-5 with TRBJ2-3; the D is unclear. The CDR3 is 14 amino acids. Germline CDR1 MNHEY, CDR2 SVGAGI. The germline V and J ends were trimmed by 5 bases and 0 bases, with 9 bases remaining between them. The CDR3 region is CASSLSRSTDTQYF. The CDR3 DNA sequence: TGTGCCAGCAGTCTTAGCAGAAGCACAGATACGCAGTATTTT.

CDR3 in DNA: TGTGCCAGCAGCCCACGGGGGGACGCGGATGATGAAAAACTGTTTTTT. This codes for CASSPRGDADDEKLFF. V and J are TRBV7-9 and TRBJ1-4; TRBD1 is a possible D gene (5 bases). This CDR3 comprises 16 residues. Germline CDR1 is SEHNR and CDR2 is FQNEAQ (reference sequence). The V and J ends lost 5 bases and 6 bases respectively, with 19 bases between them.

The CDR3 here is CASSKRVGSVETQYF. CDR3 bases: TGTGCCAGCTCTAAAAGGGTCGGGTCCGTAGAGACCCAGTACTTC. The gene calls are TRBV7-7 and TRBJ2-5; D not certain. The CDR3 has 15 amino acids. Trimming stripped 8 bases from V and 4 bases from J, with 20 bases between. Germline assignment: CDR1 SSHAT and CDR2 FNYEAQ (reference sequence).

The chain carries TRBV9 and TRBJ1-2; TRBD1 is a possible D gene (5 bases). CDR1 and CDR2 (germline): SGDLS, YYNGEE. V lost 0 bases and J lost 7, with 13 bases in between. The CDR3 loop spans 14 amino acids. CDR3: CASSVVAGQGGYTF. CDR3 bases: TGTGCCAGCAGCGTAGTGGCGGGCCAGGGTGGCTACACCTTC.

This chain links TRBV3-1 (or the pseudogene TRBV3-2) with TRBJ2-7; D gene unclear. Per germline, CDR1 LGHDT and CDR2 YNNKEL (reference sequence). Trimming shortened V by 4 bases and J by 6 bases, and 7 bases separated the two germline ends. CDR3 length: 11 residues. The DNA of the CDR3 is TGTGCCAGCAGCCGCGAGCTCGAGCAGTACGTC. Amino acid sequence: CASSRELEQYV.

The chain carries TRBV28 and TRBJ1-2; no clear D. Trimming took 3 bases from V and 4 from J, leaving 6 bases between them. From germline, CDR1 is MDHEN and CDR2 SYDVKM. This CDR3 has 12 amino acids. The DNA for the CDR3 is TGTGCCAGCAGTTTTGAGGTCTATGGCTACACCTTC. Amino acid sequence: CASSFEVYGYTF.

The genes are TRBV3-1 (or the pseudogene TRBV3-2) and TRBJ2-3; TRBD1 is a possible D gene (6 bases). Trimming left V 4 bases short and J 1 base short, with 9 bases between. The CDR3 is 14 amino acids. Looked up from germline, CDR1 is LGHDT and CDR2 is YNNKEL (reference sequence). CDR3: CASSRDIGTDTQYF. Here the CDR3 DNA reads TGTGCCAGCAGCCGGGACATCGGCACAGATACGCAGTATTTT.

The chain carries TRBV14 and TRBJ1-2; tentatively, D is TRBD1 (5 bases). This CDR3 comprises 15 residues. Per the germline V gene, CDR1 is SGHDN and CDR2 is FVKESK. Trimming removed 2 bases at V and 2 bases at J, with 12 bases between. The CDR3 bases are TGTGCCAGCAGCCAACTGGGACGGGCCAACTATGGCTACACCTTC. It translates to CASSQLGRANYGYTF.